What follows are 27 T cell receptor beta chains derived from one specimen sequenced in a study of blood T cell repertoires in COVID-19. Only in-frame clones appear in the TCRdb table, and some are missing; sequencing was by immunoSEQ multiplex PCR. The sample consists of hundreds of thousands of clones, approximately 80% of them appearing once. The sequenced material came from peripheral blood. The source is a woman older than 75 with active or convalescent COVID-19.

The V and J genes are TRBV2 and TRBJ1-3; D possibly corresponds to TRBD1 (5 bases). The CDR3 sequence is 15 residues long. Trimming took off 2 bases at V and 1 base at J, with 9 bases between the two ends. CDR1 is SNHLY, CDR2 FYNNEI, per germline. The CDR3 loop reads CASSEQGGSGNTIYF. CDR3 DNA: TGTGCCAGCAGTGAACAGGGAGGTTCTGGAAACACCATATATTTT.

CDR3 bases: TGTGCCAGCAGTTTAGGTAGCGGGAGTGAAGAGACCCAGTACTTC. Translated, it gives CASSLGSGSEETQYF. The chain joins TRBV27 to TRBJ2-5; 9 bases align to TRBD2. Looked up from germline, CDR1 is MNHEY and CDR2 is SMNVEV (reference sequence). J lost 3 bases, V lost 2 bases, and 4 bases had no gene match. The CDR3 has 15 residues.

The chain links TRBV3-1 (or the pseudogene TRBV3-2) to TRBJ2-1, with TRBD1 identical over 7 bases. The CDR3 is 15 amino acids. CDR1 is LGHDT, CDR2 YNNKEL, per germline (reference sequence). V lost 0 bases and J lost 5; bases outside the gene matches: 4. The chain's CDR3 is CASSQETQGDNEQFF. CDR3 DNA: TGTGCCAGCAGCCAAGAGACCCAGGGGGACAATGAGCAGTTCTTC.

V and J are TRBV5-1 and TRBJ2-5; D remains ambiguous. The germline V gene has CDR1 SGHRS and CDR2 YFSETQ. V lost 6 bases and J 0 bases, leaving 6 bases between the germline ends. The CDR3 is 12 residues long. The CDR3 sequence is CASTQNQETQYF. The CDR3 DNA sequence: TGCGCCAGCACCCAGAACCAAGAGACCCAGTACTTC.

This clone was seen more than once but under ten times. The gene calls are TRBV27 and TRBJ2-3; no reliable D call. CDR3 length: 14 amino acids. With 9 bases removed from V and 3 bases from J, the gap between germline ends came to 16 bases. Germline loops: CDR1 MNHEY, CDR2 SMNVEV (reference sequence). CDR3 in amino acids: CASSRFYGTDTQYF. CDR3 DNA sequence: TGTGCCAGTAGTAGGTTTTACGGGACAGATACGCAGTATTTT.

The V and J genes are TRBV6-5 and TRBJ2-7; D unresolved. The CDR3 is made up of 14 amino acids. Per the germline V gene, CDR1 is MNHEY and CDR2 is SVGAGI. V lost 6 bases to trimming and J lost 2 bases, with 14 bases between them. The CDR3 region is CASSRSRDAYEQYF. CDR3 in DNA: TGTGCCAGCAGCCGTAGCCGAGATGCCTACGAGCAGTACTTC.

This clone was found once. V and J are TRBV2 and TRBJ2-3, with TRBD1 matching over 8 bases. Germline values: CDR1 SNHLY, CDR2 FYNNEI. With V trimmed by 1 base and J by 2 bases, 5 bases remained unmatched. The CDR3 loop spans 16 amino acids. The CDR3 coding sequence is TGTGCCAGCAGTGAAGGGACAGGGTTCTCCACAGATACGCAGTATTTT. Its translation: CASSEGTGFSTDTQYF.

The V call is TRBV20-1, the J call TRBJ1-6; 7 positions agree with TRBD1. With V trimmed by 3 bases and J by 8 bases, 10 bases remained unmatched. The germline V gene encodes CDR1 DFQATT and CDR2 SNEGSKA (reference sequence). The CDR3 is made up of 15 amino acids. CDR3 DNA: TGCAGTGCTAGTCGATTAGACAGGGTTGATTCACCCCTCCACTTT. This encodes CSASRLDRVDSPLHF.

The chain couples TRBV10-3 to TRBJ1-5, with 7 bases identical to TRBD1. The CDR3 consists of 14 residues. Germline V lookup: CDR1 ENHRY, CDR2 SYGVKD. Germline trimming cut 5 bases from V and 4 bases from J; bases unmatched to any gene: 5. CDR3 coding DNA: TGTGCCATCAGTACAGGGGTGGGTAATCAGCCCCAGCATTTT. It is translated as CAISTGVGNQPQHF.

The chain uses TRBV5-8 and TRBJ1-1, with TRBD1 as a possible D gene (5 bases). V lost 4 bases and J 5 bases, leaving 12 bases between the germline ends. In germline, CDR1 is SGHTS, CDR2 YDEGEE. The CDR3 length is 13 residues. The CDR3 DNA reads TGTGCCAGCAGCCCAGACAGTTTAACTGAAGCTTTCTTT. Protein: CASSPDSLTEAFF.

The CDR3: CASAISGQYNEQFF. The CDR3 DNA reads TGTGCCAGCGCTATCTCGGGACAGTACAATGAGCAGTTCTTC. The genes are TRBV19 and TRBJ2-1; 7 bases are a match to TRBD1. The germline gives CDR1 LNHDA, CDR2 SQIVND (reference sequence). The trim removed 9 bases at V and 4 bases at J, leaving 9 bases unmatched. The CDR3 loop spans 14 amino acids.

The genes are TRBV11-2 and TRBJ2-3; D might be TRBD1 (6 bases). Germline loops: CDR1 SGHAT, CDR2 FQNNGV. Deletions cut 0 bases from V and 10 bases from J, with 17 bases between. The CDR3 runs 15 residues. CDR3 amino acids: CASSLETGVLYPQYF. For the CDR3, the DNA is TGTGCCAGCAGCTTAGAGACAGGAGTACTATATCCGCAGTATTTT. Looking up the rest from reference TRBV11-2 and TRBJ2-3 gives the full variable domain: EAGVAQSPRYKIIEKRQSVAFWCNPISGHATLYWYQQILGQGPKLLIQFQNNGVVDDSQLPKDRFSAERLKGVDSTLKIQPAKLEDSAVYLCASSLETGVLYPQYFGPGTRLTVL.

This chain uses TRBV5-4 with TRBJ2-5, with TRBD2 matching 11 bases. The CDR3 runs 18 residues. Germline trimming cut 1 base from V and 5 bases from J; bases unmatched to any gene: 13. The V gene's germline CDR1 is SGHNT and CDR2 YYREEE (reference sequence). The CDR3 sequence is CASSLSLAGGKGRETQYF. The CDR3 region has the DNA TGTGCCAGCAGCTTGTCTCTAGCGGGGGGTAAAGGGAGGGAGACCCAGTACTTC.

The chain joins TRBV5-1 to TRBJ2-1, with a tentative D call TRBD2 (5 bases). The CDR3 covers 14 residues. Germline V gene sequence: CDR1 SGHRS, CDR2 YFSETQ. V lost 6 bases and J 5 bases, leaving 15 bases between the germline ends. The CDR3: CASTLDSANNEQFF. CDR3 sequence (DNA): TGCGCCAGCACGTTGGACTCCGCCAACAATGAGCAGTTCTTC.

This clone showed up just a few times. The rearrangement joins TRBV5-4 to TRBJ1-2, with D unresolved. This CDR3 contains 14 residues. V lost 3 bases and J lost 4, with 13 bases in between. The germline CDR1 and CDR2 sequences are SGHNT and YYREEE (reference sequence). CDR3: CASSSIGVGYGYTF. For the CDR3, the DNA is TGTGCCAGCAGCTCGATCGGGGTAGGCTATGGCTACACCTTC.

The chain employs TRBV5-8 and TRBJ2-5; 7 positions match TRBD2. Germline assignment: CDR1 SGHTS and CDR2 YDEGEE. CDR3 length equals 12 residues. Losses at the gene ends were 3 bases for V and 5 bases for J; bases not matched to a gene: 1. For the CDR3, the DNA is TGTGCCAGCAGCTGGGAGGGGGAGACCCAGTACTTC. Translated: CASSWEGETQYF. The whole variable domain, remainder taken from reference TRBV5-8 and TRBJ2-5, is EAGVTQSPTHLIKTRGQQATLRCSPISGHTSVYWYQQALGLGLQFLLWYDEGEERNRGNFPPRFSGRQFPNYSSELNVNALELEDSALYLCASSWEGETQYFGPGTRLLVL.

The rearrangement joins TRBV7-6 to TRBJ2-1; 7 bases match TRBD2. Trimming at V came to 1 base and at J to 3 bases, leaving 9 bases not matched to a gene. The CDR3 covers 17 residues. Germline CDR1 is SGHVS and CDR2 is FNYEAQ. The CDR3 sequence is CASSLGGRASGYNEQFF. CDR3 DNA sequence: TGTGCCAGCAGCTTAGGGGGTCGGGCTAGCGGCTACAATGAGCAGTTCTTC.

The chain has TRBV25-1 and TRBJ1-2; a possible D gene is TRBD1 (5 bases). V was shortened by 3 bases and J by 8 bases, with 16 bases between the two germline ends. This CDR3 contains 14 residues. Germline V CDR1 and CDR2: MGHDK, SYGVNS. Here the CDR3 reads CASSDFRDLEGYTF. The CDR3 nucleotides are TGTGCCAGCAGTGATTTCCGGGACTTAGAAGGCTACACCTTC.

The chain recombines TRBV5-1 with TRBJ1-5; TRBD1 aligns across 8 bases. After removal of 0 bases from V and 7 bases from J, the junction contained 6 bases not matched to a gene. This CDR3 contains 15 residues. Germline V lookup: CDR1 SGHRS, CDR2 YFSETQ. Written as DNA, the CDR3 is TGCGCCAGCAGCTTGGACGGACAGGGCGGGCAGCCCCAGCATTTT. As protein: CASSLDGQGGQPQHF.

The chain employs TRBV28 and TRBJ1-1, with TRBD1 identical over 10 bases. The length of the CDR3 is 15 residues. The ends lost 7 bases at V and 0 bases at J; junction bases unmatched: 5. Germline values: CDR1 MDHEN, CDR2 SYDVKM. The CDR3 DNA follows: TGTGCCAGCACAAGGGACAGGGGACTGAACACTGAAGCTTTCTTT. Residues: CASTRDRGLNTEAFF.

The chain links TRBV10-3 to TRBJ2-2; 8 positions agree with TRBD1. The CDR3 extends over 14 amino acids. Germline loops: CDR1 ENHRY, CDR2 SYGVKD. J was trimmed by 1 base and V by 7 bases; bases with no gene match: 2. CDR3 region: CAIKTGENTGELFF. Here the CDR3 DNA reads TGTGCCATCAAGACAGGGGAGAACACCGGGGAGCTGTTTTTT.

Here the CDR3 reads CASSPIPSGADTQYF. DNA of the CDR3: TGTGCCAGCTCACCAATTCCTAGCGGGGCGGATACGCAGTATTTT. The genes are TRBV18 and TRBJ2-3, with 9 bases fitting TRBD2. V shed 2 bases and J 6 bases; nucleotides not matched to a gene: 6. CDR1 is KGHSH, CDR2 LQKENI, per germline. The CDR3 spans 15 residues.

V usage is TRBV3-1 (or the pseudogene TRBV3-2) and J usage is TRBJ2-3; D remains ambiguous. The germline gives CDR1 LGHDT, CDR2 YNNKEL (reference sequence). With 3 bases removed from V and 0 bases from J, the gap between germline ends came to 4 bases. The CDR3 length is 13 residues. The CDR3, as DNA: TGTGCCAGCAGCCAGACTAGCACAGATACGCAGTATTTT. This translates into CASSQTSTDTQYF.

The CDR3 DNA reads TGTGCCAGCAGCCAATACAGGGCTAACAATGAGCAGTTCTTC. This encodes CASSQYRANNEQFF. The rearrangement joins TRBV14 to TRBJ2-1; D possibly corresponds to TRBD1 (6 bases). Germline loops: CDR1 SGHDN, CDR2 FVKESK. The V end lost 2 bases, the J end lost 5 bases, and 10 bases lay between the germline ends. The CDR3 totals 14 residues. The entire variable domain, with the rest obtained from reference TRBV14 and TRBJ2-1, is as follows: EAGVTQFPSHSVIEKGQTVTLRCDPISGHDNLYWYRRVMGKEIKFLLHFVKESKQDESGMPNNRFLAERTGGTYSTLKVQPAELEDSGVYFCASSQYRANNEQFFGPGTRLTVL.

The chain recombines TRBV5-1 with TRBJ1-5, with 8 bases matching TRBD1. CDR1 and CDR2 (germline): SGHRS, YFSETQ. V trimming: 4 bases; J trimming: 8 bases; junction bases outside the gene matches: 11. The length of the CDR3 is 15 residues. CDR3 nucleotides: TGCGCCAGCAGCCCCGGACAGGGTGTTAGGGAGCCCCAGCATTTT. The encoded protein is CASSPGQGVREPQHF.

This clone was recorded only once. The CDR3 sequence: CASSLVSGGYTGELFF. The CDR3 nucleotides are TGCGCCAGCAGCTTGGTTAGCGGGGGGTACACCGGGGAGCTGTTTTTT. The J gene is TRBJ2-2, the V gene TRBV5-1; 10 bases fit TRBD2. Germline CDR1 reads SGHRS; CDR2 reads YFSETQ. CDR3 length: 16 amino acids. Trimming removed 0 bases from V and 3 bases from J; junction bases left unmatched: 2.

This rearrangement joins TRBV19 to TRBJ2-5; 9 bases line up with TRBD2. Germline lookup yields CDR1 LNHDA and CDR2 SQIVND (reference sequence). V shed 9 bases, J shed 5 bases, and the junction held 10 bases outside the gene matches. The CDR3 consists of 14 residues. The CDR3 loop reads CASRGREGRETQYF. The CDR3 DNA follows: TGTGCCAGCCGCGGGAGGGAGGGGCGTGAGACCCAGTACTTC.